This TCR beta chain was recorded in a study of T cell repertoires in cytomegalovirus infection. About the study: Peptides in the study included HLA-C-restricted and HLA-B-restricted CMV epitopes. It can be stated that public TCR beta signatures indicated CMV infection as well as a matching HLA type.

Study results and limitations: The study identified carriers of CMV plus the relevant HLA from cumulative public TCR beta family frequency. HLA-C-restricted CMV-specific TCR beta clonotypes prevailed in the ex vivo response.

This clonotype was seen only a few times. Antigen specificity is unknown. The CDR3 sequence is 15 residues long. Germline V CDR1 and CDR2: MGHRA, YSYEKL. V was pared by 0 bases and J by 1 base, with 9 bases between. TCRdb re-called the reads with MiXCR, one entry per CDR3 protein. The sample consists of approximately 590,000 distinct CDR3 sequences, about 39% of them appearing once. This clonotype originated in a human donor in good health (CMV status not recorded). Some clones in this sample may be carry-over from other donors' samples. The chain links TRBV4-1 to TRBJ2-5, with a possible D match to TRBD2 (6 bases). This specimen was cultured PBMCs, taken from culture after CMV antigen stimulation. In nucleotides, the CDR3 is TGCGCCAGCAGCCAAGAGCCTAGCGTCCAAGAGACCCAGTACTTC. It is translated as CASSQEPSVQETQYF.